Presented here are 20 T cell receptor beta chains from one specimen sequenced in a study of T cells in Graves' hyperthyroidism and ophthalmopathy. Amplification targeted TCR beta CDR3 regions from RNA transcripts. Researchers ran a first-round RT-PCR on the TCR CDR3 using the HTBI primer set. In TCRdb, the multiplex PCR reads were re-called with MiXCR into one record per CDR3 protein. The sample carries hundreds of thousands of distinct CDR3 sequences, about 14% recorded once. Sequenced: blood. These receptor sequences come from a woman in her twenties or thirties with Graves' hyperthyroidism that later progressed to Graves' ophthalmopathy.

This chain joins TRBV28 and TRBJ2-1, with 10 nucleotides matching TRBD1. The trim removed 2 bases at V and 7 bases at J, leaving 5 bases unmatched. The CDR3 is made up of 15 amino acids. CDR1 is MDHEN and CDR2 is SYDVKM in the germline V gene. In DNA form, the CDR3 reads TGTGCCAGCAGTTTAGTGACAGGGGGCTCAAATGAGCAGTTCTTC. It translates to CASSLVTGGSNEQFF. The full variable domain, rest sourced from reference TRBV28 and TRBJ2-1, is DVKVTQSSRYLVKRTGEKVFLECVQDMDHENMFWYRQDPGLGLRLIYFSYDVKMKEKGDIPEGYSVSREKKERFSLILESASTNQTSMYLCASSLVTGGSNEQFFGPGTRLTVL.

J is TRBJ1-1 and V is TRBV19; 7 bases match TRBD1. Germline V gene data show CDR1 as LNHDA and CDR2 as SQIVND (reference sequence). V dropped 5 bases and J dropped 1; count of bases not matched to a gene: 10. The CDR3 totals 16 residues. Here the CDR3 DNA reads TGTGCCAGTAGTGTAATACAGGGGATAAAGAACACTGAAGCTTTCTTT. Its protein is CASSVIQGIKNTEAFF.

In this sample, this clonotype turned up a few times. This chain links TRBV20-1 with TRBJ2-1, with D possibly matching TRBD1 (6 bases). From germline, CDR1 is DFQATT and CDR2 SNEGSKA (reference sequence). The CDR3 spans 13 residues. Trimming stripped 6 bases from V and 4 bases from J, with 13 bases between. The CDR3 region is CSALRGSYNEQFF. As DNA, the CDR3 is TGCAGTGCCCTTAGGGGGAGTTACAATGAGCAGTTCTTC.

In its sample, this clonotype was seen many times. The genes are TRBV18 and TRBJ1-1, with D unclear. Germline CDR1 is KGHSH and CDR2 is LQKENI. The CDR3 runs to 13 residues. V lost 8 bases to trimming and J lost 0 bases, with 10 bases between them. DNA for the CDR3: TGTGCCAGCAGCCCGACCTTGAACACTGAAGCTTTCTTT. It is translated as CASSPTLNTEAFF.

At least ten counts were recorded for this clonotype. The rearrangement uses TRBV20-1 and TRBJ2-1, with D possibly called TRBD1 or TRBD2 (6 bases each). The CDR3 extends over 14 amino acids. Between the trimmed V and J ends, which lost 6 bases and 6 bases, there was a span of 18 bases. Germline V CDR1 and CDR2: DFQATT, SNEGSKA (reference sequence). The CDR3 coding sequence is TGCAGTGCATTATTTTACCGGGGGCCCAATGAGCAGTTCTTC. Translating it yields CSALFYRGPNEQFF.

This clonotype has more than one count but fewer than ten. The V gene is TRBV4-1, the J gene TRBJ2-1; 14 nucleotides line up with TRBD2. CDR1 MGHRA and CDR2 YSYEKL come from the germline V gene. The CDR3 runs to 17 residues. J lost 6 bases, V lost 1 base, and 5 bases had no gene match. The CDR3, as DNA: TGCGCCAGCAGCCAAGGACTAGCGGGAGGGCCCCTCAATGAGCAGTTCTTC. Translating it yields CASSQGLAGGPLNEQFF.

The chain joins TRBV6-1 to TRBJ1-2, with D possibly TRBD1 on 5 matching bases. V was pared by 6 bases and J by 4 bases, with 9 bases between. Germline CDR1 is MNHNS and CDR2 is SASEGT. The CDR3 spans 12 residues. CDR3 nucleotide sequence: TGTGCCAGCAGCGAGGGGTTCTATGGCTACACCTTC. As protein: CASSEGFYGYTF.

This clonotype has only a few counts. The CDR3 reads CASRQTGFSGNTIYF. CDR3 DNA sequence: TGTGCCAGTAGGCAAACAGGGTTCTCTGGAAACACCATATATTTT. V usage is TRBV19 and J usage is TRBJ1-3; the D gene is possibly TRBD1 (6 bases). Germline V gene lookup returns CDR1 LNHDA and CDR2 SQIVND (reference sequence). The CDR3 is 15 amino acids. V was cut by 6 bases and J by 0 bases, with 12 bases left in between.

The gene calls are TRBV5-1 and TRBJ2-7; D unresolved. Between the trimmed V and J ends, which lost 4 bases and 1 base, there was a span of 9 bases. CDR1 is SGHRS and CDR2 is YFSETQ in the germline V gene. This CDR3 comprises 13 residues. CDR3 nucleotides: TGCGCCAGCAGCGGGGATAGGTCCTACGAGCAGTACTTC. Amino acid sequence: CASSGDRSYEQYF.

This clonotype was observed at least ten times. V is TRBV7-9 and J is TRBJ2-1, with TRBD2 identical over 7 bases. The J segment lost 5 bases and the V segment lost 2 bases, leaving 9 bases of the junction unmatched. CDR3 length equals 16 residues. Germline V lookup: CDR1 SEHNR, CDR2 FQNEAQ (reference sequence). The CDR3 spells CASSLLSGRENNEQFF. The CDR3 coding sequence is TGTGCCAGCAGCTTACTCTCAGGGCGGGAGAACAATGAGCAGTTCTTC. Based on the CDR3 plus reference TRBV7-9 and TRBJ2-1, the full variable domain is DTGVSQNPRHKITKRGQNVTFRCDPISEHNRLYWYRQTLGQGPEFLTYFQNEAQLEKSRLLSDRFSAERPKGSFSTLEIQRTEQGDSAMYLCASSLLSGRENNEQFFGPGTRLTVL.

The V gene is TRBV2, the J gene TRBJ2-7; TRBD1 matches at 7 bases. CDR1 and CDR2 from the germline V gene are SNHLY and FYNNEI. V was clipped by 6 bases and J by 8 bases; unmatched bases: 10. There are 13 residues in the CDR3. CDR3: CASSQDRVTQQYF. Written as DNA, the CDR3 is TGTGCCAGCAGCCAAGACAGGGTGACTCAGCAGTACTTC.

DNA of the CDR3: TGTGCCAGCAGTGAACGACTAGCGGGAAGTAATGAGCAGTTCTTC. Amino acids: CASSERLAGSNEQFF. The chain employs TRBV27 and TRBJ2-1; 11 nucleotides align to TRBD2. V lost 5 bases to trimming and J lost 7 bases; unmatched junction nucleotides: 7. The germline CDR1 and CDR2 sequences are MNHEY and SMNVEV (reference sequence). CDR3 length: 15 amino acids.

The sample holds a few counts of this clonotype. V is TRBV20-1 and J is TRBJ2-2, with D unresolved. The CDR3 sequence is 14 residues long. CDR1 and CDR2 (germline): DFQATT, SNEGSKA (reference sequence). V was clipped by 0 bases and J by 5 bases, with 10 bases between them. CDR3 in DNA: TGCAGTGCTAGAGATCAAAAGGAGACCGGGGAGCTGTTTTTT. It yields the protein CSARDQKETGELFF.

This clonotype was recorded at least ten times. This chain uses TRBV12-3 or TRBV12-4 with TRBJ2-3; D possibly uses TRBD1 or TRBD2 (5 bases each). CDR3 size: 15 residues. Trimming stripped 7 bases from V and 8 bases from J, with 22 bases between. The CDR3 protein is CASNLGAAPPGTQYF. Here the CDR3 DNA reads TGTGCCAGCAACCTCGGGGCGGCCCCCCCAGGTACGCAGTATTTT.

This clonotype was seen ten or more times. The chain links TRBV12-3 or TRBV12-4 to TRBJ1-5; weak D call: TRBD1 (5 bases). Trimming pared 5 bases from V and 4 bases from J, leaving 15 bases between. The CDR3 is 15 residues long. The CDR3 DNA reads TGTGCCAGCAGTCTTAGGTCGGGGGGAAATCAGCCCCAGCATTTT. Amino acids: CASSLRSGGNQPQHF.

This clonotype was observed at least ten times. The genes are TRBV24-1 and TRBJ2-1; 7 bases match TRBD2. The CDR3 loop spans 14 amino acids. Losses at the gene ends were 5 bases for V and 7 bases for J; bases not matched to a gene: 7. Germline V CDR1 and CDR2: KGHDR, SFDVKD. CDR3: CATSGGGDWNEQFF. CDR3 bases: TGTGCCACCAGTGGGGGGGGGGATTGGAATGAGCAGTTCTTC.

This clonotype was seen repeatedly, ten times or more. This sequence joins TRBV12-3 or TRBV12-4 and TRBJ1-1, with D perhaps matching TRBD1 (5 bases). CDR3 size: 11 residues. The V end was cut by 3 bases, the J end by 10 bases, with 9 bases between. CDR3 bases: TGTGCCAGCAGTTTTGGGAGGGGAGCTTTCTTT. The encoded protein is CASSFGRGAFF.

This clonotype turned up a few times. The rearrangement uses TRBV15 and TRBJ1-3; no clear D. The V gene lost 2 bases and the J gene lost 8 bases, with 16 bases spanning the gap. Germline V lookup: CDR1 LNHNV, CDR2 YYDKDF (reference sequence). This CDR3 spans 15 amino acids. This chain's CDR3 is CATSRPQSSVDTIYF. DNA of the CDR3: TGTGCCACCAGCAGACCCCAATCTAGCGTGGACACCATATATTTT.

The chain couples TRBV5-1 to TRBJ1-3; a possible D gene is TRBD1 (5 bases). Germline-derived CDR1 and CDR2 are SGHRS and YFSETQ. The CDR3 loop spans 15 amino acids. Trimming took 3 bases from V and 0 from J, leaving 10 bases between them. The chain's CDR3 is CASSWGLNSGNTIYF. For the CDR3, the DNA is TGCGCCAGCAGCTGGGGACTCAACTCTGGAAACACCATATATTTT.

This clonotype came up many times. The genes are TRBV7-2 and TRBJ1-1; TRBD1 agrees at 7 bases. The CDR3 extends over 16 amino acids. V gave up 3 bases and J gave up 0 bases; unmatched junction bases: 7. In germline, CDR1 is SGHTA, CDR2 FQGNSA. The CDR3 loop reads CASSFPPGQMNTEAFF. The CDR3 DNA is TGTGCCAGCAGCTTTCCTCCGGGACAGATGAACACTGAAGCTTTCTTT.